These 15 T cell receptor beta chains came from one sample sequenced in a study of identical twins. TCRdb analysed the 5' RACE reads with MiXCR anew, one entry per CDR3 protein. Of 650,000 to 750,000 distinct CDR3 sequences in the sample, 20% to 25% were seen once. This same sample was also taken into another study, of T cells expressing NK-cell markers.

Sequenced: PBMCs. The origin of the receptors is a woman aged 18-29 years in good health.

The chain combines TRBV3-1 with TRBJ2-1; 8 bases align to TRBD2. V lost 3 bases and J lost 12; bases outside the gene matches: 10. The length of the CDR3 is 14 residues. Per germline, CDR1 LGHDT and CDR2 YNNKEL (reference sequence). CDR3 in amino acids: CASSHSTSGLWQFF. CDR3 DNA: TGTGCCAGCAGCCATTCCACTAGCGGACTTTGGCAGTTCTTC.

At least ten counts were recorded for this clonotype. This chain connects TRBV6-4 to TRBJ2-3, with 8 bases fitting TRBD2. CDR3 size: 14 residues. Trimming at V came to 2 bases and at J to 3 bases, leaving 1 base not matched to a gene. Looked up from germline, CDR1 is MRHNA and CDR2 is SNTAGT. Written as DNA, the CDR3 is TGTGCCAGCAGTGACCGGGGGGGAACAGATACGCAGTATTTT. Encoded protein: CASSDRGGTDTQYF.

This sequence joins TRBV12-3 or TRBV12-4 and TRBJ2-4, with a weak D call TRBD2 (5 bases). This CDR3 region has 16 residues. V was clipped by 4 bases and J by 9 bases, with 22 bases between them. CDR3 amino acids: CASSYQVVGLGAIQYF. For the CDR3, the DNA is TGTGCCAGCAGTTACCAGGTTGTAGGGTTGGGAGCCATTCAGTACTTC.

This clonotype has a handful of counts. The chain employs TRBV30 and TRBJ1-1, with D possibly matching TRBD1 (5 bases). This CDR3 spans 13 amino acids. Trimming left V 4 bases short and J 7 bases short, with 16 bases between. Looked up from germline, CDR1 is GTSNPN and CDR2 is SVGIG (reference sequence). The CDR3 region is CAWIGAASFEAFF. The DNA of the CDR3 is TGTGCCTGGATTGGGGCAGCTAGCTTTGAAGCTTTCTTT.

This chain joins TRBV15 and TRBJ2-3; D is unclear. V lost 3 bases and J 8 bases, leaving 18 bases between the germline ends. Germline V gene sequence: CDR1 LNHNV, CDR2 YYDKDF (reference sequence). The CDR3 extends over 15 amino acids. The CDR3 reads CATSRASGNEATQYF. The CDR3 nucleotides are TGTGCCACCAGCAGGGCCTCAGGCAACGAAGCTACGCAGTATTTT.

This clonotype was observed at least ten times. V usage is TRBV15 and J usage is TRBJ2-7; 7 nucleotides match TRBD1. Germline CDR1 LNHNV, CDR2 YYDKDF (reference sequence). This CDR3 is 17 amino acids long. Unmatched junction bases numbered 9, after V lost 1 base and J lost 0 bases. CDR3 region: CATSRGPPDRSSYEQYF. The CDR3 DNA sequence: TGTGCCACCAGCAGAGGACCGCCGGACAGGAGCTCCTACGAGCAGTACTTC.

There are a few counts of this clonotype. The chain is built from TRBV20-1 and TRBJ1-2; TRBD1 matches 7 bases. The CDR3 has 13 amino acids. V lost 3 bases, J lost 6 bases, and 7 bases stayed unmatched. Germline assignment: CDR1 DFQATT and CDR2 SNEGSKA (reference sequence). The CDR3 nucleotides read TGCAGTGCTAGGGACAGGAGGTTGCATGGCTACACCTTC. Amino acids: CSARDRRLHGYTF.

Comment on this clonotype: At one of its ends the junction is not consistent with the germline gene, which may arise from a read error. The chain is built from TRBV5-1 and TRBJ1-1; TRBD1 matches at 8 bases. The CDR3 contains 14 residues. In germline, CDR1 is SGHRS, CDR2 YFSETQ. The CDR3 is CASSFWTGNAEAFF. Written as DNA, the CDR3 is TGCGCCAGCAGCTTCTGGACAGGGAACGCTGAAGCTTTCTTT.

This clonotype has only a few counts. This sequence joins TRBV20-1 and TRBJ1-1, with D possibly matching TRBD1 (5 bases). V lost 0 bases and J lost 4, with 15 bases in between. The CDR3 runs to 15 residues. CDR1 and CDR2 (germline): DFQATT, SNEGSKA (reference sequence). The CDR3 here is CSARDPQGRRTEAFF. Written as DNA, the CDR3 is TGCAGTGCTAGAGATCCCCAGGGACGACGCACTGAAGCTTTCTTT.

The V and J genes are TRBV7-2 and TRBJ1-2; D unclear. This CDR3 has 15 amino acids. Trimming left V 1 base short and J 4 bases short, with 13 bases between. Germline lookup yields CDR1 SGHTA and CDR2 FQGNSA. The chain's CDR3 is CASSLEVGLTYGYTF. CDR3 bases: TGTGCCAGCAGCTTAGAGGTTGGGCTAACCTATGGCTACACCTTC.

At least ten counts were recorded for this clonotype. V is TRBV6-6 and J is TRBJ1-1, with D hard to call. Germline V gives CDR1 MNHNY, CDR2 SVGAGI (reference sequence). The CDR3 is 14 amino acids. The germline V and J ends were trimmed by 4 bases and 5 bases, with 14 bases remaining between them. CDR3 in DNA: TGTGCCAGCAGTTCCCCGGCAGGCAGGACTGAAGCTTTCTTT. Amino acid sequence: CASSSPAGRTEAFF.

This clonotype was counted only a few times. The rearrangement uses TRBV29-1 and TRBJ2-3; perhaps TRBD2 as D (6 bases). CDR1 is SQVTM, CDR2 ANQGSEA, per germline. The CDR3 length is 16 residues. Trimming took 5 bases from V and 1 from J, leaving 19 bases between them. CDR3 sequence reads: CSVLIIRPSGTDTQYF. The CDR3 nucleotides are TGCAGCGTTTTAATCATAAGGCCTAGCGGCACAGATACGCAGTATTTT.

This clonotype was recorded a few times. CDR3 region: CASRMTSGGSQETQYF. CDR3 nucleotides: TGTGCCAGCAGAATGACTAGCGGGGGGTCGCAAGAGACCCAGTACTTC. This chain joins TRBV6-2 or TRBV6-3 and TRBJ2-5; TRBD2 matches at 13 bases. The CDR3 consists of 16 residues. Germline V gene lookup returns CDR1 MNHEY and CDR2 SVGEGT. V shed 6 bases, J shed 2 bases, and the junction held 6 bases outside the gene matches.

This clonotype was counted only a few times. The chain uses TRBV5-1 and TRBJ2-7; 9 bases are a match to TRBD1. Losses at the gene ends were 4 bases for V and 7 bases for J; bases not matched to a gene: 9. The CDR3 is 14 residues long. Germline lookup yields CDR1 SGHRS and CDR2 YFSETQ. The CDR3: CASSQRDRASEQYF. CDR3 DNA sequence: TGCGCCAGCAGCCAACGGGACAGGGCCTCTGAGCAGTACTTC.

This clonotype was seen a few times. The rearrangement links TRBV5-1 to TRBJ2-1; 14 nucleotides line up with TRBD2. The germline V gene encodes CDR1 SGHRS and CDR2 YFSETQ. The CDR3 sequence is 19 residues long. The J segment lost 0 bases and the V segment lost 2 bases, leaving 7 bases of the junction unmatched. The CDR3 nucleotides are TGCGCCAGCAGCTTCCCGAGACTAGCGGGGGGGAGCTCCTACAATGAGCAGTTCTTC. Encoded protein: CASSFPRLAGGSSYNEQFF.